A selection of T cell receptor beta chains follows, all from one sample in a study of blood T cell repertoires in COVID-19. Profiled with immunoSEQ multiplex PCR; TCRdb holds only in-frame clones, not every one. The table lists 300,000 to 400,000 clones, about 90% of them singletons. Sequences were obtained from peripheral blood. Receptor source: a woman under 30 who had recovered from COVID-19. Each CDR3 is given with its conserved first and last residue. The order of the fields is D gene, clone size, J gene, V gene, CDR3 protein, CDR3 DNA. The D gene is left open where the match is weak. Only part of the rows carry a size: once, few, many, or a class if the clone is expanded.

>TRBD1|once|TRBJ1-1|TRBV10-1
CASSDQGVGTEAFF
TGCGCCAGCAGTGATCAGGGGGTCGGCACTGAAGCTTTCTTT
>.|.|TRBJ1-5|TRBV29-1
CSGGGVGQPQHF
TGCAGCGGTGGGGGGGTTGGTCAGCCCCAGCATTTT
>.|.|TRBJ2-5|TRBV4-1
CASSQEETGTQYF
TGCGCCAGCAGCCAAGAAGAAACCGGGACCCAGTACTTC
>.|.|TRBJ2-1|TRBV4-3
CASSQVGSRNEQFF
TGCGCCAGCAGCCAAGTCGGGAGCCGGAATGAGCAGTTCTTC
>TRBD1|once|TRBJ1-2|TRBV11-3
CASSSITGGAYGYTF
TGTGCCAGCAGCTCAATTACAGGGGGCGCATATGGCTACACCTTC
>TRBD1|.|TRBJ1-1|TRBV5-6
CASQGQGTEAFF
TGTGCCAGCCAAGGACAGGGGACGGAAGCTTTCTTT
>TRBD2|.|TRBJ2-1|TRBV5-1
CASSRTSGRSNEQFF
TGCGCCAGCAGCCGAACTAGCGGGAGATCGAATGAGCAGTTCTTC
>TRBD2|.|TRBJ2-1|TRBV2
CASRSPGLAGVNEQFF
TGTGCCAGCAGATCCCCGGGACTAGCGGGAGTTAATGAGCAGTTCTTC
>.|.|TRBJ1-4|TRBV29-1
CSVWTDGEKLFF
TGCAGCGTTTGGACAGACGGTGAAAAACTGTTTTTT
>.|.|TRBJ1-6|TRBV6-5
CASSRDGGGSPLHF
TGTGCCAGCAGCCGCGACGGGGGGGGCTCACCCCTCCACTTT
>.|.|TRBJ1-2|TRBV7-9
CASSLEMESGYTF
TGTGCCAGCAGCTTAGAGATGGAGTCTGGCTACACCTTC
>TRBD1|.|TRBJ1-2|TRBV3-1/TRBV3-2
CASSLPGTGGRGYTF
TGTGCCAGCAGTCTTCCCGGGACAGGGGGAAGGGGCTACACCTTC
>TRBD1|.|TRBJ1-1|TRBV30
CAWASGRTGVAFF
TGTGCCTGGGCGTCGGGGAGGACAGGTGTAGCTTTCTTT
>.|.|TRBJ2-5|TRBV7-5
CARSLRGLADVETQYF
TGTGCCAGAAGCTTAAGGGGACTAGCCGACGTGGAGACCCAGTACTTC
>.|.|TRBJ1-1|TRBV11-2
CASSLRDTEAFF
TGTGCCAGCAGCTTGAGAGACACTGAAGCTTTCTTT